This T cell receptor (beta chain) was sequenced during a study of blood T cell repertoires in COVID-19. Study-wide background: From the United States, Italy and Spain came samples of acute and convalescent COVID-19.

Some clones are missing from TCRdb's copy, which holds only in-frame ones; the method was immunoSEQ multiplex PCR. This sample carries approximately 150,000 clones, around 72% of them seen once, and the ten largest clones take less than 2%. V was clipped by 8 bases and J by 3 bases, with 16 bases between them. The CDR3 contains 14 residues. Germline lookup yields CDR1 MGHDK and CDR2 SYGVNS. Sequenced material: peripheral blood. The rearrangement links TRBV25-1 to TRBJ1-1; no firm D call. This clonotype was sampled from a woman in her sixties or seventies with acute or convalescent COVID-19. The CDR3 bases are TGTGCCAGCTCCCCGGTGGGGAGCTACACTGAAGCTTTCTTT. This codes for CASSPVGSYTEAFF. Full variable domain (missing parts from reference TRBV25-1 and TRBJ1-1): EADIYQTPRYLVIGTGKKITLECSQTMGHDKMYWYQQDPGMELHLIHYSYGVNSTEKGDLSSESTVSRIRTEHFPLTLESARPSHTSQYLCASSPVGSYTEAFFGQGTRLTVV.